This T cell receptor (beta chain) was captured by sequencing in a study of shared clonotypes between healthy human individuals. The sample holds one count of this clone. Profiled with immunoSEQ multiplex PCR; TCRdb holds only in-frame clones, not every one. The top ten clones hold approximately 0.37% of a sample with around 2.5 million clones, 80% to 95% of them seen once. The CDR3 runs 14 residues. Germline loops: CDR1 SGHVS, CDR2 FNYEAQ. Unmatched junction bases numbered 4, after V lost 3 bases and J lost 4 bases. This chain uses TRBV7-6 with TRBJ2-5; 8 nucleotides align to TRBD2. This sequence originates from a man between 18 and 35 years old in good health. Some clones in this sample may be carry-over from other donors' samples. Material for sequencing was naive CD4+ T cells from PBMCs. Subset defined: CD45RA+ positively selected. The CDR3 loop is CASSLQAGGETQYF. The CDR3 coding sequence is TGTGCCAGCAGCTTGCAGGCGGGAGGAGAGACCCAGTACTTC.